Sequencing of this T cell receptor (beta chain) was carried out in a study of T cell responses to AZD1222 COVID-19 vaccine. Whole-study context: Doses given second, at about 4 or about 12 weeks, were pooled.

Comments on this clone: Its cognate antigen is unknown.

The germline CDR1 and CDR2 sequences are SGHRS and YFSETQ. Trimming at V came to 4 bases and at J to 3 bases, leaving 10 bases not matched to a gene. The CDR3 is 17 residues long. The data were produced by immunoSEQ multiplex PCR, yet TCRdb's version contains in-frame clones alone and is incomplete. The table shows just under 85,000 clones, with approximately 87% occurring only once. Study findings and constraints: The study sampled repertoires only after the peak T cell response.

The gene calls are TRBV5-1 and TRBJ2-2; TRBD1 matches at 9 bases. The receptor was derived from an adult in good health. This specimen was peripheral blood, taken on day 0 of AZD1222 vaccination. In nucleotides, the CDR3 is TGCGCCAGCAGCCTAAGGTCGGACAGGGGCTACACCGGGGAGCTGTTTTTT. Protein product: CASSLRSDRGYTGELFF.